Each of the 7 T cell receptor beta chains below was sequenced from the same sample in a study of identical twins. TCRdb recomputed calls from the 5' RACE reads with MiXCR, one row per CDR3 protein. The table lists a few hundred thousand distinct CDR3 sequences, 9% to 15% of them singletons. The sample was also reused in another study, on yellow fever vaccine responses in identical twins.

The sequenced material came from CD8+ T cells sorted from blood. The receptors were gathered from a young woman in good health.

CDR3 DNA sequence: TGCAGTGCTCCGGACAGGACGAACACCGGGGAGCTGTTTTTT. Residues: CSAPDRTNTGELFF. This chain joins TRBV20-1 and TRBJ2-2; 7 nucleotides match TRBD1. This CDR3 has 14 residues. V was pared by 5 bases and J by 0 bases, with 3 bases of the junction left unmatched. The germline V gene encodes CDR1 DFQATT and CDR2 SNEGSKA (reference sequence).

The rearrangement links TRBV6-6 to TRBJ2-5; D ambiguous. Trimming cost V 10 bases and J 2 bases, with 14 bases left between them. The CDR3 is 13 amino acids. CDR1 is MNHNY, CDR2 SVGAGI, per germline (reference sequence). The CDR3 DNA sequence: TGTGCCAACAGACTCGGAGCGCAAGAGACCCAGTACTTC. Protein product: CANRLGAQETQYF.

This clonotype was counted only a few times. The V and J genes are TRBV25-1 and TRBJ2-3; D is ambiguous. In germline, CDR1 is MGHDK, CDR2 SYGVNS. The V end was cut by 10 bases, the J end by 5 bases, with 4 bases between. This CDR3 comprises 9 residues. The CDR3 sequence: CATGDTQYF. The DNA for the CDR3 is TGTGCCACTGGAGATACGCAGTATTTT.

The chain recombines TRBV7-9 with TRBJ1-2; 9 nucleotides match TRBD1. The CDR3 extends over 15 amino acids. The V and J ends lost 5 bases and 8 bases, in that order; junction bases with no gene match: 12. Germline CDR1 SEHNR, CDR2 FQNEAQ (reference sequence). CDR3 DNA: TGTGCCAGCAGCGAAGCCGGGACAGGGTTATACGGCTACACCTTC. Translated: CASSEAGTGLYGYTF.

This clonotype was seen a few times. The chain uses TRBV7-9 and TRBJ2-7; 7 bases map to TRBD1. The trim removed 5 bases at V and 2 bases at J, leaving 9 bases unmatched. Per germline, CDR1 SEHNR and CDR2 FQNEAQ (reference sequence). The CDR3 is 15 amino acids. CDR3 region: CASSPSRGQPYEQYF. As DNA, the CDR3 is TGTGCCAGCAGCCCCTCCCGGGGACAGCCCTACGAGCAGTACTTC.

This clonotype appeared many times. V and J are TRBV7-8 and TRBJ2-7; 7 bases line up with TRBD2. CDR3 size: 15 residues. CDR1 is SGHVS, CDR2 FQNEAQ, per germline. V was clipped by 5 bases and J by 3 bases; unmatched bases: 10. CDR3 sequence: CASSTLARRDYEQYF. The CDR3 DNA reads TGTGCCAGCAGCACACTAGCGAGGAGGGACTACGAGCAGTACTTC.

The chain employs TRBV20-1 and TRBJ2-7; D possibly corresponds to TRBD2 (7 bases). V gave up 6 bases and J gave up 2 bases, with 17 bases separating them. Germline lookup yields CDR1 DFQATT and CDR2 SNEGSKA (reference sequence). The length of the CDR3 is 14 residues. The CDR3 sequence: CSAPGGGSPYEQYF. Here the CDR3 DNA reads TGCAGTGCCCCGGGGGGCGGGAGCCCCTACGAGCAGTACTTC.